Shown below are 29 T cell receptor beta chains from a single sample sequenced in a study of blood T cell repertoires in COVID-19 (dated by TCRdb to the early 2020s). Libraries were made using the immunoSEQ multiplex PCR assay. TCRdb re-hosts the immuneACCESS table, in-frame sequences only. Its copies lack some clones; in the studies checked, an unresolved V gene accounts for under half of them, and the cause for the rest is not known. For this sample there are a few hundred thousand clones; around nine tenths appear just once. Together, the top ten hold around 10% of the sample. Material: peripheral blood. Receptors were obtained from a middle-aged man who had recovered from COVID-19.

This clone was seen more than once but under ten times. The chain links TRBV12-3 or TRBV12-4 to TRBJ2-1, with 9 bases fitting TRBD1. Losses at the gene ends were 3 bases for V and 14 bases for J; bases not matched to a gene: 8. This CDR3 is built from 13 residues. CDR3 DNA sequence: TGTGCCAGCAGTTTTTACGGCGGGACAGGGAAGTTCTTC. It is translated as CASSFYGGTGKFF.

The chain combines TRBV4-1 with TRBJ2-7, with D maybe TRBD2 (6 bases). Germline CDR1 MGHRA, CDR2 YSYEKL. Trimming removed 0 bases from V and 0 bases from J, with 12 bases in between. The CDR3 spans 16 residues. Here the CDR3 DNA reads TGCGCCAGCAGCCAAGAAGGGACTTCCAGCTCCTACGAGCAGTACTTC. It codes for CASSQEGTSSSYEQYF.

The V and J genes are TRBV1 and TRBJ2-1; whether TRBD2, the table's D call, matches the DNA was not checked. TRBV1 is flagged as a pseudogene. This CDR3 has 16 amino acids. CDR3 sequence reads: CTSSQERAQFYNEQFF. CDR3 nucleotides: TGCACCAGCAGCCAAGAGAGAGCCCAATTCTACAATGAGCAGTTCTTC.

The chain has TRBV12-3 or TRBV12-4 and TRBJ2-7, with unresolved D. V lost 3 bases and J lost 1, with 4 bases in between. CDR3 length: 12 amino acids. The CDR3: CASSFPSYEQYF. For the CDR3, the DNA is TGTGCCAGCAGTTTCCCTTCCTACGAGCAGTACTTC.

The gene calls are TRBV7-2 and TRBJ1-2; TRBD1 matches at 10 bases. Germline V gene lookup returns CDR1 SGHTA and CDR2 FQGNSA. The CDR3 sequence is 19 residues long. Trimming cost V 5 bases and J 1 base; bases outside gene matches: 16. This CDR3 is CASSLVASDRGHRNYGYTF. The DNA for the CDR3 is TGTGCCAGCAGCCTCGTCGCTTCAGACAGGGGGCATCGTAACTATGGCTACACCTTC.

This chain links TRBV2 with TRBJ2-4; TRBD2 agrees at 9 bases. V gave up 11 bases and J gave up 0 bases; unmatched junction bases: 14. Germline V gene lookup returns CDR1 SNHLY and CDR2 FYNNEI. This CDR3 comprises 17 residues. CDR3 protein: CASQGLAGKSAKNIQYF. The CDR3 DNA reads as TGTGCCTCCCAAGGGCTAGCGGGAAAGTCAGCCAAAAACATTCAGTACTTC.

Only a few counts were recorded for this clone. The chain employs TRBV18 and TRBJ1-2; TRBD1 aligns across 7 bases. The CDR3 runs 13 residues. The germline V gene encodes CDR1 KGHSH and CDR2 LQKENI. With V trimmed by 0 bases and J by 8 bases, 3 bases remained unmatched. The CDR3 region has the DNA TGTGCCAGCTCACCACCTGGACAGGCAGGCTACACCTTC. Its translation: CASSPPGQAGYTF.

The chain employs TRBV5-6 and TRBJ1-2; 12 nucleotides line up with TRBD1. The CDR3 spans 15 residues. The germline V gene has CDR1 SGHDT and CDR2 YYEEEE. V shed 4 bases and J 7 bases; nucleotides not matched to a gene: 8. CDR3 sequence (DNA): TGTGCCAGCAGCCTCACCGGGACAGGGGGCTCTGGCTACACCTTC. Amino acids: CASSLTGTGGSGYTF.

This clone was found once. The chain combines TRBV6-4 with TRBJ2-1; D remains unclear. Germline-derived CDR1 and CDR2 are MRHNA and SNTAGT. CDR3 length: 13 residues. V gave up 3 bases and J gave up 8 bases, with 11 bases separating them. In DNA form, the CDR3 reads TGTGCCAGCAGTGAAGCGAGCGAACATGAGCAGTTCTTC. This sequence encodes CASSEASEHEQFF.

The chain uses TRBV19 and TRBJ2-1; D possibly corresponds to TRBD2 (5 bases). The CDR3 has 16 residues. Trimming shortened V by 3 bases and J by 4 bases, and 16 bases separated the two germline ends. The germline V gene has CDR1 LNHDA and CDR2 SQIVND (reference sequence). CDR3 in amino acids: CASSILGGQVYNEQFF. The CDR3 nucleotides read TGTGCCAGTAGTATCTTAGGCGGGCAAGTATACAATGAGCAGTTCTTC. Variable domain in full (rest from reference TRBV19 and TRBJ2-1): DGGITQSPKYLFRKEGQNVTLSCEQNLNHDAMYWYRQDPGQGLRLIYYSQIVNDFQKGDIAEGYSVSREKKESFPLTVTSAQKNPTAFYLCASSILGGQVYNEQFFGPGTRLTVL.

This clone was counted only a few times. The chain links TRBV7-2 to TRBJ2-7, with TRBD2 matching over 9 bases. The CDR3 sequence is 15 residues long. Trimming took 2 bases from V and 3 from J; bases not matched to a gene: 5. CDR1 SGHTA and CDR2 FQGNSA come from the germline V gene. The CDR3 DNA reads TGTGCCAGCAGCTTAACTCTTAGCGGGAGCTACGAGCAGTACTTC. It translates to CASSLTLSGSYEQYF.

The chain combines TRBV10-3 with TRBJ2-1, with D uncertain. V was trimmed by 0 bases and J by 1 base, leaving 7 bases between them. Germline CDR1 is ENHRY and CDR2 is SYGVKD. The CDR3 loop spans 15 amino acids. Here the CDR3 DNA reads TGTGCCATCAGTGAGTCCTTAGCTTCCTACAATGAGCAGTTCTTC. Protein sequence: CAISESLASYNEQFF.

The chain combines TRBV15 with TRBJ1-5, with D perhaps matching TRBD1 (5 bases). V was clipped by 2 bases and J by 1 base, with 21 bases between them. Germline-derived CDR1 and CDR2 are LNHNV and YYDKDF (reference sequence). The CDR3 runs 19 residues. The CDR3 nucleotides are TGTGCCACCAGCAGAATTACAGGCCGAAGGGATCTAAGCAATCAGCCCCAGCATTTT. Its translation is CATSRITGRRDLSNQPQHF.

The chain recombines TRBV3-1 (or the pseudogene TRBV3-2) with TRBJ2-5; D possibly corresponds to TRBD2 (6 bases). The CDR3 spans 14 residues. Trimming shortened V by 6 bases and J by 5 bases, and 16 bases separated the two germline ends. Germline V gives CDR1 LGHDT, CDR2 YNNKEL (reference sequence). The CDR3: CASRRRGRGETQYF. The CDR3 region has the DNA TGTGCCAGCAGAAGGAGGGGCCGGGGGGAGACCCAGTACTTC.

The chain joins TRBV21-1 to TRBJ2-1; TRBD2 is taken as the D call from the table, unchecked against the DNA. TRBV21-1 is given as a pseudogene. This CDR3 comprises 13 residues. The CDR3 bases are TGTGCCAGCAGTAGCGGGAGGGCCTATCAAGAGTTCTTC. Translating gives CASSSGRAYQEFF.

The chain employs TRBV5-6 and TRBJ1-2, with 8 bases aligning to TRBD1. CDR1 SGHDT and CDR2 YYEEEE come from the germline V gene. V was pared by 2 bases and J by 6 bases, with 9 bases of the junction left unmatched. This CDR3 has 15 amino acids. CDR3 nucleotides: TGTGCCAGCAGCTTTACCGATCAGGGGGCCAATGGCTACACCTTC. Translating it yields CASSFTDQGANGYTF.

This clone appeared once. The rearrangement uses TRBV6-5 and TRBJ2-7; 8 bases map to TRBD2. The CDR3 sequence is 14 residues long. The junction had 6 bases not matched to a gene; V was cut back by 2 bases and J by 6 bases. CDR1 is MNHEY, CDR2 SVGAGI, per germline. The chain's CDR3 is CASSYTGGAGEQYF. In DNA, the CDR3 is TGTGCCAGCAGTTACACCGGGGGGGCCGGCGAGCAGTACTTC.

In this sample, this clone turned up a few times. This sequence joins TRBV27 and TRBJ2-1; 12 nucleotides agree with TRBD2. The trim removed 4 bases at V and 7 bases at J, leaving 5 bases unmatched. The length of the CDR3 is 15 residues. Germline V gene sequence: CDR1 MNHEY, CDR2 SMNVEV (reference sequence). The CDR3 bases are TGTGCCAGCAGTTATGCCGGACTAGCGGGGAATGAGCAGTTCTTC. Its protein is CASSYAGLAGNEQFF.

The CDR3 spells CATSRGRGGTEAFF. CDR3 bases: TGTGCCACGAGCCGGGGAAGGGGGGGCACTGAAGCTTTCTTT. The gene calls are TRBV30 and TRBJ1-1, with D maybe TRBD1 (6 bases). The ends were cut back, 8 bases at V and 4 bases at J, with 20 bases in the middle. The CDR3 consists of 14 residues. Germline V gene lookup returns CDR1 GTSNPN and CDR2 SVGIG (reference sequence).

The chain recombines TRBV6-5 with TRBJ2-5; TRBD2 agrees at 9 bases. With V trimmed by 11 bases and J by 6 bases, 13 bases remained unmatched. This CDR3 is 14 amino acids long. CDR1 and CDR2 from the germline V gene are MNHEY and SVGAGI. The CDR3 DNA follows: TGTGCCGGGCGGCTAGCGGGGTTCAATAAGACCCAGTACTTC. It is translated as CAGRLAGFNKTQYF.

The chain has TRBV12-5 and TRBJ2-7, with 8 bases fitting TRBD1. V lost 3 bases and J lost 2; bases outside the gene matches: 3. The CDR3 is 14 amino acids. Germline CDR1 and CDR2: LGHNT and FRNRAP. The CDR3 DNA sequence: TGTGCTAGTGGTTTAGACAGGGGCCCCTACGAGCAGTACTTC. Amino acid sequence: CASGLDRGPYEQYF.

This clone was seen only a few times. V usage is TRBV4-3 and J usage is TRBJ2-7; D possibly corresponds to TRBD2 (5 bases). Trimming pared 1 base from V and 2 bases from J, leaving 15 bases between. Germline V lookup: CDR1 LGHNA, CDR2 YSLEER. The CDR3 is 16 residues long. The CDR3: CASSQATGLFAYEQYF. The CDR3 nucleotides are TGCGCCAGCAGCCAAGCCACTGGACTCTTCGCCTACGAGCAGTACTTC.

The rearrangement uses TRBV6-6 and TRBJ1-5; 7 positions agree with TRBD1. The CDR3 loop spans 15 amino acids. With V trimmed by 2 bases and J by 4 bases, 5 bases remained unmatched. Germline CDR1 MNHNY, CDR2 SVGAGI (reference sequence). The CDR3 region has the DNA TGTGCCAGCAGTTACGGGACAGCCAGTAATCAGCCCCAGCATTTT. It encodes CASSYGTASNQPQHF.

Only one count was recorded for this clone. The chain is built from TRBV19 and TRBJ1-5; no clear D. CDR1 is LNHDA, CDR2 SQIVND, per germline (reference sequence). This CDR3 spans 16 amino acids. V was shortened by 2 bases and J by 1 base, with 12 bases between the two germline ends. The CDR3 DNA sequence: TGTGCCAGTAGTATAACCGACGCGGGGAGCAATCAGCCCCAGCATTTT. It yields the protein CASSITDAGSNQPQHF.

The CDR3 reads CASGRGLNYNEQFF. In nucleotides, the CDR3 is TGTGCTAGTGGGCGGGGACTAAATTACAATGAGCAGTTCTTC. The V and J genes are TRBV12-5 and TRBJ2-1; 7 nucleotides agree with TRBD2. The trim removed 6 bases at V and 4 bases at J, leaving 6 bases unmatched. The CDR3 runs 14 residues. From germline, CDR1 is LGHNT and CDR2 FRNRAP.

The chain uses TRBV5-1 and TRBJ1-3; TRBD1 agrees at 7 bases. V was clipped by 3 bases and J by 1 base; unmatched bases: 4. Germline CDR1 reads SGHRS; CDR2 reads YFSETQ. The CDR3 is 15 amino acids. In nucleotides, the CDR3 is TGCGCCAGCAGCTGGGACAGAGGATCTGGAAACACCATATATTTT. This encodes CASSWDRGSGNTIYF. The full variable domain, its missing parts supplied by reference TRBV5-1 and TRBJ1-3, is KAGVTQTPRYLIKTRGQQVTLSCSPISGHRSVSWYQQTPGQGLQFLFEYFSETQRNKGNFPGRFSGRQFSNSRSEMNVSTLELGDSALYLCASSWDRGSGNTIYFGEGSWLTVV.

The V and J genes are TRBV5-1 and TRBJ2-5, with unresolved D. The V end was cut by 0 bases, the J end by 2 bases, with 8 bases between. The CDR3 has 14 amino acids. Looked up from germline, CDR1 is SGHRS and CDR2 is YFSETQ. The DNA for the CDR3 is TGCGCCAGCAGCTTGGTGAGGAGACAAGAGACCCAGTACTTC. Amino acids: CASSLVRRQETQYF.

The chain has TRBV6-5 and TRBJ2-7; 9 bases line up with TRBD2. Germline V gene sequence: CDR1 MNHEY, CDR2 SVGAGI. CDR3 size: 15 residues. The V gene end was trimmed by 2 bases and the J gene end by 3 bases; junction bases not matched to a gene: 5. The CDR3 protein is CASSYGSSGNYEQYF. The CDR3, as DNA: TGTGCCAGCAGTTACGGCTCTAGCGGGAACTACGAGCAGTACTTC.

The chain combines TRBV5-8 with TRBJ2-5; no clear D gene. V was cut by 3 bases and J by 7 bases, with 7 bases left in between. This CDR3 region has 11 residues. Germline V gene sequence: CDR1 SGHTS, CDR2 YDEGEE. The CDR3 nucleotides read TGTGCCAGCAGCTCCACTTTGACCCAGTACTTC. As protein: CASSSTLTQYF.